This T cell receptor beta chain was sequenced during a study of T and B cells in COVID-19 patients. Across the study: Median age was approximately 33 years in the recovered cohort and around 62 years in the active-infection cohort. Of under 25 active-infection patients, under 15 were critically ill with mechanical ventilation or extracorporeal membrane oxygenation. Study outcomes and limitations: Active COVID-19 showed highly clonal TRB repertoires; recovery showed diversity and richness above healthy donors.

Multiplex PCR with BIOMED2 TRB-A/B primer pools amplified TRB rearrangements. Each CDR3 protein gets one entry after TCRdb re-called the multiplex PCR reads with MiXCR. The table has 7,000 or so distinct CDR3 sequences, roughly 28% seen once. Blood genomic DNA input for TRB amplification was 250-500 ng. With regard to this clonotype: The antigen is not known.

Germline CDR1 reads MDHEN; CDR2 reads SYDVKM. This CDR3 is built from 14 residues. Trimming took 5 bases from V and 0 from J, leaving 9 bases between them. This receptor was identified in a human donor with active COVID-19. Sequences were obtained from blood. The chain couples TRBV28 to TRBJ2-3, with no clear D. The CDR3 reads CASSVNPSTDTQYF. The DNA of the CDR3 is TGTGCCAGCAGTGTCAACCCTAGCACAGATACGCAGTATTTT.